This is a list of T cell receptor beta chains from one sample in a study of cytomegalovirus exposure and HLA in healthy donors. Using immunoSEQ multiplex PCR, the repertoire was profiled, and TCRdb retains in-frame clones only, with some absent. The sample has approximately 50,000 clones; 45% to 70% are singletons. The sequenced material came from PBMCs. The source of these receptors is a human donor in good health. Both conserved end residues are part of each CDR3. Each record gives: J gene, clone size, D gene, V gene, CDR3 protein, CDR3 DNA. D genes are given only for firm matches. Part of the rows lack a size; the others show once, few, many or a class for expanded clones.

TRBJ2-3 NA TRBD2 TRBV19 CASRPLAGGLISTDTQYF TGTGCCAGTAGACCACTAGCGGGGGGCCTGATTAGCACAGATACGCAGTATTTT
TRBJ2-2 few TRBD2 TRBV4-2 CASSRVSGTSGGNTGELFF TGTGCCAGCAGCCGAGTCTCCGGGACTAGCGGGGGGAACACCGGGGAGCTGTTTTTT
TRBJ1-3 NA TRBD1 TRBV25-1 CASTGTGTGNTIYF TGTGCCAGCACCGGGACAGGGACTGGAAACACCATATATTTT
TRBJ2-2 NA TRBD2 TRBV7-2 CASSLGGLADTGELFF TGTGCCAGCAGCTTAGGGGGACTAGCTGACACCGGGGAGCTGTTTTTT
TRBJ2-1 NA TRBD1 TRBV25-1 CASTKGQGAYNSYNEQFF TGTGCCAGCACAAAAGGACAGGGGGCATACAACTCCTACAATGAGCAGTTCTTC
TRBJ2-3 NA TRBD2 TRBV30 CAWSVQRGPRYTQYF TGTGCCTGGAGTGTACAGCGGGGGCCACGATATACGCAGTATTTT
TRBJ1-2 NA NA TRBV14 CASSQLRHPVNYGYTF TGTGCCAGCAGCCAACTAAGACACCCCGTTAACTATGGCTACACCTTC
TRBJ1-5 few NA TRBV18 CASSSDRSNQPQHF TGTGCCAGCTCATCAGACAGGTCGAATCAGCCCCAGCATTTT
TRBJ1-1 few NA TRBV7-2 CASSPSGNTEAFF TGTGCCAGCAGCCCCTCCGGGAACACTGAAGCTTTCTTT
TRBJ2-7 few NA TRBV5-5 CATNRLSRGSSYEQYF TGTGCCACCAACCGCCTATCCCGCGGATCCTCCTACGAGCAGTACTTC
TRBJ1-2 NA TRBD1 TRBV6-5 CASSRDRGRGYTF TGTGCCAGCAGCCGCGACAGGGGCCGTGGCTACACCTTC
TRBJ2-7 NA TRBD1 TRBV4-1 CASSLGQGGGYEQYF TGCGCCAGCAGCCTGGGACAGGGTGGCGGATACGAGCAGTACTTC
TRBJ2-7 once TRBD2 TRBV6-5 CASSWGTSGDYEQYF TGTGCCAGCAGTTGGGGGACTAGCGGGGACTACGAGCAGTACTTC
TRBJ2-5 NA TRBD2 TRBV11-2 CASRGRLAGALQETQYF TGTGCCAGCAGGGGGCGGTTAGCGGGGGCTCTCCAAGAGACCCAGTACTTC
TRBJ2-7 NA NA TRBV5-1 CASSLGYEQYF TGCGCCAGCAGCTTGGGCTACGAGCAGTACTTC
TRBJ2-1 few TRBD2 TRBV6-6 CALGGAGGYNEQFF TGTGCACTCGGGGGAGCGGGGGGTTACAATGAGCAGTTCTTC
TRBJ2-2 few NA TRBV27 CASSEGGYTGELFF TGTGCCAGCAGCGAAGGGGGTTACACCGGGGAGCTGTTTTTT
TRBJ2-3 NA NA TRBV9 CASSVGSGHSTDTQYF TGTGCCAGCAGCGTAGGATCGGGACACAGCACAGATACGCAGTATTTT
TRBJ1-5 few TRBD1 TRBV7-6 CASSLGGQPYQPQHF TGTGCCAGCAGCTTAGGGGGACAGCCTTATCAGCCCCAGCATTTT
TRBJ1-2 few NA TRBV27 CASSSGRGGYTF TGTGCCAGCAGTTCCGGCCGAGGCGGCTACACCTTC
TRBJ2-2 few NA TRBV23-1 CASSQSNWTDTRELFF TGCGCCAGCAGTCAATCGAACTGGACGGACACCAGGGAGCTGTTTTTT
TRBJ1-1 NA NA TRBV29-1 CSVGPIEAFF TGCAGCGTTGGGCCGATTGAAGCTTTCTTT
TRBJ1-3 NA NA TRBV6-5 CASSGTGRGGNTIYF TGTGCCAGCAGTGGAACAGGGCGAGGTGGAAACACCATATATTTT
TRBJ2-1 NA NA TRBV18 CASSPQTGSSYNEQFF TGTGCCAGCTCACCACAAACGGGAAGCTCCTACAATGAGCAGTTCTTC
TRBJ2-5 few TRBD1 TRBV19 CASRWDRESETQYF TGTGCCAGTAGGTGGGACAGGGAATCCGAGACCCAGTACTTC
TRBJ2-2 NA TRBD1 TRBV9 CASSPRTGFTGELFF TGTGCCAGCAGCCCGAGGACAGGGTTCACCGGGGAGCTGTTTTTT
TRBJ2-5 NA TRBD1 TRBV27 CASSPLRGREETQYF TGTGCCAGCAGCCCCCTCAGGGGGCGCGAAGAGACCCAGTACTTC
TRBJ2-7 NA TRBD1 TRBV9 CASSRGTGLTYEQYF TGTGCCAGCAGCCGCGGGACAGGCCTTACCTACGAGCAGTACTTC
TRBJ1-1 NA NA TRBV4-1 CASSQDTGNTEAFF TGCGCCAGCAGCCAGGATACAGGGAACACTGAAGCTTTCTTT
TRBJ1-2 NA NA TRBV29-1 CSVDTGWNGYTF TGCAGCGTTGATACAGGATGGAATGGCTACACCTTC
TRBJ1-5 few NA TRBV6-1 CASSEGPGPGNQPQHF TGTGCCAGCAGTGAAGGGCCAGGGCCAGGCAATCAGCCCCAGCATTTT
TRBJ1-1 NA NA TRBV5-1 CASSWEQGAREAFF TGCGCCAGCAGCTGGGAACAGGGAGCTCGTGAAGCTTTCTTT
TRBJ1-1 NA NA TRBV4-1 CASSLHRDTEAFF TGCGCCAGCAGCCTTCACAGGGATACTGAAGCTTTCTTT
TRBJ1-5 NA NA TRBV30 CAWTGGSSNQPQHF TGTGCCTGGACTGGGGGGAGCAGCAATCAGCCCCAGCATTTT
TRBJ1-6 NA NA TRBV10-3 CAISEKGTEGQTLHF TGTGCCATCAGTGAGAAGGGCACGGAGGGTCAAACCCTCCACTTT
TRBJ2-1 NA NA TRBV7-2 CASSPVSLGQFF TGTGCCAGCAGCCCGGTGTCCCTTGGGCAGTTCTTC
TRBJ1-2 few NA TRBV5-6 CASSRRGGAEGYTF TGTGCCAGCAGCCGGCGGGGGGGAGCAGAAGGCTACACCTTC
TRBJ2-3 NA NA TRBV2 CASSEVAVKTDTQYF TGTGCCAGCAGTGAGGTCGCAGTGAAAACAGATACGCAGTATTTT
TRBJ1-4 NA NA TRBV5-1 CASSLTGGGREKLFF TGCGCCAGCAGCTTGACGGGGGGCGGAAGGGAAAAACTGTTTTTT
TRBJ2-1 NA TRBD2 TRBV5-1 CASSLGSSGGFGEQFF TGCGCCAGCAGCTTGGGGAGTAGCGGGGGGTTCGGTGAGCAGTTCTTC
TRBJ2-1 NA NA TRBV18 CASSPLGQSYNEQFF TGTGCCAGCTCACCCTTAGGACAGTCATACAATGAGCAGTTCTTC
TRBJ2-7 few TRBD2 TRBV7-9 CASSPSGGVSYEQYF TGTGCCAGCAGCCCTAGCGGGGGGGTCTCCTACGAGCAGTACTTC
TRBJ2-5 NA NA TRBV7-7 CASSPREQYQETQYF TGTGCTAGCAGCCCCCGGGAGCAATACCAAGAGACCCAGTACTTC
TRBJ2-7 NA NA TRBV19 CASRTPGAGEQDEQYF TGTGCCAGTAGGACGCCCGGTGCAGGGGAACAAGACGAGCAGTACTTC
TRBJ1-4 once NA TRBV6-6 CASSYPQVVKLFF TGTGCCAGCAGTTACCCCCAGGTCGTAAAACTGTTTTTT
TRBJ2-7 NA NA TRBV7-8 CASSSNSYEQYF TGTGCCAGCAGTTCAAACTCCTACGAGCAGTACTTC
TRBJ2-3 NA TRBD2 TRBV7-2 CASSLEPRGGTDTQYF TGTGCCAGCAGCTTAGAGCCGCGGGGGGGCACAGATACGCAGTATTTT
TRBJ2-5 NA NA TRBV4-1 CASSHTGFQETQYF TGCGCCAGCAGCCATACAGGGTTCCAAGAGACCCAGTACTTC
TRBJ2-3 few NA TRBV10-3 CAISESPRGGDGADTQYF TGTGCCATCAGTGAGTCCCCTCGTGGCGGGGACGGCGCAGATACGCAGTATTTT
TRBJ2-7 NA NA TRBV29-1 CSVEGTPFSYEQYF TGCAGCGTTGAAGGGACACCTTTCTCCTACGAGCAGTACTTC
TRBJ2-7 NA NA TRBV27 CASSLGGNLYEQYF TGTGCCAGCAGTTTAGGCGGGAATCTTTACGAGCAGTACTTC
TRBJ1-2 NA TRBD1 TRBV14 CASSQYWDREVIGYTF TGTGCCAGCAGCCAATACTGGGACAGGGAAGTTATAGGTTACACCTTC
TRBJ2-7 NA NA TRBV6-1 CASRRDLGVSYEQYF TGTGCCAGCAGGCGGGACTTGGGCGTCTCCTACGAGCAGTACTTC